This T cell receptor (beta chain) was recorded in a study of T cell responses to AZD1222 COVID-19 vaccine. This CDR3 region has 14 residues. V was shortened by 4 bases and J by 4 bases, with 13 bases between the two germline ends. Germline lookup yields CDR1 SGHDN and CDR2 FVKESK. Some clones are missing from TCRdb's copy, which holds only in-frame ones; the method was immunoSEQ multiplex PCR. The data hold 95,000 to 150,000 clones, with 65% to 90% observed a single time. This clone showed up just once. What it recognizes is unknown. Study conclusions and caveats: Repertoires were obtained only post-peak T cell response. CD4 TCRs covered the whole spike, strongest at regions 160-218 and 743-854. It should be noted that donors were predominantly white British and more often female, and clonal diversity was possibly underestimated.

This chain links TRBV14 with TRBJ1-1; TRBD1 is a possible D gene (5 bases). The specimen comprised peripheral blood, sampled on day 0 of AZD1222 vaccination. This TCR was sampled from an adult in good health. CDR3 in DNA: TGTGCCAGCAGCCTTCTTACTCAGGGCACTGAAGCTTTCTTT. Residues: CASSLLTQGTEAFF.